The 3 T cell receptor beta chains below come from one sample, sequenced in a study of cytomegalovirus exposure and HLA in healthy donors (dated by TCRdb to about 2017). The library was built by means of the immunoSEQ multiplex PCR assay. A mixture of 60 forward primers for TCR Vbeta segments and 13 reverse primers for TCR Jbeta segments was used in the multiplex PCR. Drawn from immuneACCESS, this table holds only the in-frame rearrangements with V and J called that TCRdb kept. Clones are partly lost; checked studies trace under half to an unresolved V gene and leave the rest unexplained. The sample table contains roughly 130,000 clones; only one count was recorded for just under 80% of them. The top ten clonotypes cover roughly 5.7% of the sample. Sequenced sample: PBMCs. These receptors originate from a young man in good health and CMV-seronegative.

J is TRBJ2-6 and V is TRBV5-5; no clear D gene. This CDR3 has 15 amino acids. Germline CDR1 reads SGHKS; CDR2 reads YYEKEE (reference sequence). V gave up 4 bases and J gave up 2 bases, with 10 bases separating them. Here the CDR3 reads CASSPPTPGANVLTF. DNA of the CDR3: TGTGCCAGCAGCCCTCCTACTCCTGGGGCCAACGTCCTGACTTTC.

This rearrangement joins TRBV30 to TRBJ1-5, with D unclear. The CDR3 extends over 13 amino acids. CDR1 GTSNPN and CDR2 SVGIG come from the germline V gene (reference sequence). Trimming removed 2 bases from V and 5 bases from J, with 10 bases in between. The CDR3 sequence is CAWSRVRDQPQHF. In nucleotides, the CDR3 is TGTGCCTGGAGTCGAGTTAGAGATCAGCCCCAGCATTTT. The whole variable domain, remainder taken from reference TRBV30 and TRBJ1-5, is SQTIHQWPATLVQPVGSPLSLECTVEGTSNPNLYWYRQAAGRGLQLLFYSVGIGQISSEVPQNLSASRPQDRQFILSSKKLLLSDSGFYLCAWSRVRDQPQHFGDGTRLSIL.

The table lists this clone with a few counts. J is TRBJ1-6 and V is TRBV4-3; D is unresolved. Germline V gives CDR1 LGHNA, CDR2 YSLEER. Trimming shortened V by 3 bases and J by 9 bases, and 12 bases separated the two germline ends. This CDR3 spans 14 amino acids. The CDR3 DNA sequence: TGCGCCAGCAGCCAGATCGCGGGTTTTTCACCCCTCCACTTT. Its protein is CASSQIAGFSPLHF.